This T cell receptor (beta chain) was found in a study of control samples from healthy donors and cancer patients. This clone has only a few counts. Assay used: immunoSEQ multiplex PCR; TCRdb lists only in-frame clones, some missing. Of over 100,000 clones listed, 90% are singletons. Per the germline V gene, CDR1 is SGHDT and CDR2 is YYEEEE. The CDR3 extends over 15 amino acids. V gave up 0 bases and J gave up 4 bases, with 8 bases separating them. The sample taken for sequencing was blood. The chain employs TRBV5-6 and TRBJ1-6; the D is unclear. The TCR was taken from a human donor in good health. The donor label of this sample is uncertain. The CDR3 sequence is CASSLGLAYNSPLHF. Written as DNA, the CDR3 is TGTGCCAGCAGCTTGGGTCTAGCGTATAATTCACCCCTCCACTTT.